The T cell receptor beta chain described here comes from a study of blood T cell repertoires in COVID-19. About the research overall: Sites across the United States, Italy and Spain contributed samples from acute and convalescent COVID-19. Nucleic acid was either cDNA or gDNA, and it came from T cells, B-cell-depleted T cells, or PBMCs.

The V gene lost 1 base and the J gene lost 1 base, with 11 bases spanning the gap. There are 15 residues in the CDR3. Germline CDR1 and CDR2: SGHKS and YYEKEE (reference sequence). This clone was seen a handful of times. In the original workflow: Estimation of nucleated cell counts relied on the amplification of reference gene primers. The protocol was immunoSEQ multiplex PCR, while the TCRdb copy is restricted to in-frame clones and leaves out a portion. V and J calls and clone size follow that table, whereas D and trimming were derived from the DNA. This table holds 200,000 to 250,000 clones, more than 70% found once.

The chain joins TRBV5-5 to TRBJ1-2; D remains unclear. The TCR comes from a woman aged 80 or over with acute or convalescent COVID-19. The specimen was peripheral blood. The CDR3 region has the DNA TGTGCCAGCAGCTTGTCTGCAGGCTTTAACTATGGCTACACCTTC. This codes for CASSLSAGFNYGYTF.